A selection of T cell receptor beta chains follows, all from one sample in a study of low-dose radiotherapy and immunotherapy resistance in tumors. TCRdb recomputed calls from the reads with MiXCR, one row per CDR3 protein. The sample records roughly 90,000 distinct CDR3 sequences, less than 25% being singletons. Source: PBMCs, taken after low-dose radiotherapy plus immunotherapy. Every receptor here comes from a female donor with ovarian cancer. The CDR3 runs from the conserved cysteine through the conserved F or W. The order of the fields is V gene, J gene, D gene, clone size, CDR3 protein, CDR3 DNA. The D gene is left open where the match is weak. Only some rows state a clone size, as once, few, many or a class for expanded clones.

V: TRBV5-5
J: TRBJ2-1
D: -
size: -
CDR3: CASSTRARPNEQFF
DNA: TGTGCCAGCAGTACTCGGGCTCGGCCCAATGAGCAGTTCTTC

V: TRBV19
J: TRBJ2-7
D: TRBD1
size: -
CDR3: CASSPRTGISPEQYF
DNA: TGTGCCAGTAGTCCGAGGACAGGGATCAGTCCCGAGCAGTACTTC

V: TRBV6-2/TRBV6-3
J: TRBJ2-1
D: -
size: -
CDR3: CAIRELAYNEQFF
DNA: TGTGCCATCCGGGAGCTGGCCTACAATGAGCAGTTCTTC

V: TRBV11-2
J: TRBJ2-3
D: TRBD1
size: many
CDR3: CASSLHGQGADTQYF
DNA: TGTGCCAGCAGCTTACACGGGCAGGGGGCAGATACGCAGTATTTT

V: TRBV2
J: TRBJ2-1
D: -
size: many
CDR3: CASRPRGAAYNEQFF
DNA: TGTGCCAGCAGGCCCCGGGGGGCGGCCTACAATGAGCAGTTCTTC

V: TRBV28
J: TRBJ1-1
D: -
size: few
CDR3: CASWGTEAFF
DNA: TGTGCCAGTTGGGGGACTGAAGCTTTCTTT

V: TRBV19
J: TRBJ2-1
D: TRBD2
size: many
CDR3: CATRGLAGAGNEQFF
DNA: TGTGCCACCAGGGGACTAGCGGGAGCCGGGAATGAGCAGTTCTTC

V: TRBV29-1
J: TRBJ2-7
D: TRBD1
size: many
CDR3: CSVESGGRGYEQYF
DNA: TGCAGCGTTGAATCAGGGGGAAGGGGCTACGAGCAGTACTTC

V: TRBV5-1
J: TRBJ1-2
D: -
size: many
CDR3: CASSLEGYGNYGYTF
DNA: TGCGCCAGCAGCTTGGAAGGGTATGGGAACTATGGCTACACCTTC

V: TRBV5-1
J: TRBJ2-1
D: TRBD1
size: many
CDR3: CASSLRGPQNEQFF
DNA: TGCGCCAGCAGCTTGAGGGGGCCGCAAAATGAGCAGTTCTTC

V: TRBV24-1
J: TRBJ2-5
D: -
size: many
CDR3: CATSEGAQAQYF
DNA: TGTGCCACCAGTGAGGGGGCGCAGGCCCAGTACTTC

V: TRBV18
J: TRBJ1-5
D: -
size: many
CDR3: CASSLEEGGAGMPLQPQHF
DNA: TGTGCCAGCTCACTCGAGGAAGGAGGAGCAGGTATGCCTCTTCAGCCCCAGCATTTT

V: TRBV5-6
J: TRBJ2-1
D: -
size: -
CDR3: CASSLGGPNEQFF
DNA: TGTGCCAGCAGCTTGGGGGGGCCGAATGAGCAGTTCTTC

V: TRBV30
J: TRBJ1-2
D: TRBD1
size: few
CDR3: CAWRTGGAYGYTF
DNA: TGTGCCTGGAGGACAGGGGGGGCGTATGGCTACACCTTC

V: TRBV13
J: TRBJ2-7
D: TRBD2
size: many
CDR3: CASTTLAGAYEQYF
DNA: TGTGCCAGCACCACCCTAGCGGGAGCCTACGAGCAGTACTTC

V: TRBV7-9
J: TRBJ1-4
D: TRBD1
size: many
CDR3: CASSLGDAGGLEKLFF
DNA: TGTGCCAGCAGCTTAGGGGACGCAGGGGGCCTTGAAAAACTGTTTTTT

V: TRBV14
J: TRBJ2-1
D: TRBD2
size: many
CDR3: CASSRGRWASGSSYNEQFF
DNA: TGTGCCAGCAGCAGAGGCCGCTGGGCTAGCGGGAGTTCCTACAATGAGCAGTTCTTC

V: TRBV11-2
J: TRBJ2-3
D: -
size: many
CDR3: CASSGDTQYF
DNA: TGTGCCAGTAGCGGAGATACGCAGTATTTT

V: TRBV19
J: TRBJ1-2
D: -
size: -
CDR3: CASSNRQTGIYTF
DNA: TGTGCCAGTAGTAACCGACAAACCGGCATCTACACCTTC

V: TRBV29-1
J: TRBJ2-7
D: -
size: many
CDR3: CSVEGSSYEQYF
DNA: TGCAGCGTTGAAGGATCATCCTACGAGCAGTACTTC

V: TRBV6-4
J: TRBJ2-2
D: -
size: many
CDR3: CASRGEPGTLNTGELFF
DNA: TGTGCCAGCAGAGGCGAACCCGGGACTCTAAACACCGGGGAGCTGTTTTTT

V: TRBV20-1
J: TRBJ2-2
D: TRBD2
size: many
CDR3: CSAKREASGELFF
DNA: TGCAGTGCTAAGCGGGAGGCCTCCGGGGAGCTGTTTTTT

V: TRBV10-2
J: TRBJ1-3
D: -
size: many
CDR3: CASSPLLMGNAIYF
DNA: TGCGCCAGCAGTCCCCTGTTGATGGGAAACGCCATATATTTT

V: TRBV28
J: TRBJ1-5
D: -
size: many
CDR3: CASSPEKGGQPQHF
DNA: TGTGCCAGCAGTCCCGAGAAGGGTGGCCAGCCCCAGCATTTT

V: TRBV6-2/TRBV6-3
J: TRBJ1-2
D: -
size: many
CDR3: CASTIGRQYGYTF
DNA: TGTGCCAGCACCATCGGGAGACAGTATGGCTACACCTTC

V: TRBV12-3/TRBV12-4
J: TRBJ1-2
D: -
size: many
CDR3: CASSRGFIGGYTF
DNA: TGTGCCAGCAGTCGGGGATTTATTGGCGGCTACACCTTC

V: TRBV10-3
J: TRBJ2-1
D: TRBD2
size: -
CDR3: CAITLAGGSYNEQFF
DNA: TGTGCCATCACCCTAGCGGGGGGCTCCTACAATGAGCAGTTCTTC